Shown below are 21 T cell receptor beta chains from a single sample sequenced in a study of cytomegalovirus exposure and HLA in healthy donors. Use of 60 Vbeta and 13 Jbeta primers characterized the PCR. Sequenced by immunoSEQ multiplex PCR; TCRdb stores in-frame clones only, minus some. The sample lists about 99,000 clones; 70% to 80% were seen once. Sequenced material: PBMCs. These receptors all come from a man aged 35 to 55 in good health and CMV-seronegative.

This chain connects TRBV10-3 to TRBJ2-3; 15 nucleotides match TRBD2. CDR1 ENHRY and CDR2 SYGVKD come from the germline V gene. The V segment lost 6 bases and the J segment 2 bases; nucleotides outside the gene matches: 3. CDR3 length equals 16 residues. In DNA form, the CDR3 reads TGTGCCATCAGGGGACTAGCGGGGGGCCCCACAGATACGCAGTATTTT. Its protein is CAIRGLAGGPTDTQYF.

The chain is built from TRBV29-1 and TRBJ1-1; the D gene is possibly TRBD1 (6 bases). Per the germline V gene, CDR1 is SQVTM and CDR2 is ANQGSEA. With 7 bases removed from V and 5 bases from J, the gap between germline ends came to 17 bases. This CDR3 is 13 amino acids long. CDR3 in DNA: TGCAGCGCCGCGGGGGGCCTGAGGACTGAAGCTTTCTTT. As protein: CSAAGGLRTEAFF.

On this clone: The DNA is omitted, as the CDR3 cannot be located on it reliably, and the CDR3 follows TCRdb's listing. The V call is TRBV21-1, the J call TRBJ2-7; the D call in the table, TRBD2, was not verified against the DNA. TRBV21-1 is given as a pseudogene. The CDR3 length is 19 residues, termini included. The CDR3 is CASSTQGLNEQYFEDEQYF.

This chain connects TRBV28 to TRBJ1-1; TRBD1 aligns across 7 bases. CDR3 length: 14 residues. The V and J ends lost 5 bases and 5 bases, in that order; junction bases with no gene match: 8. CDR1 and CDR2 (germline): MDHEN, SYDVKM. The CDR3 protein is CASSLPGGRTEAFF. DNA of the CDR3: TGTGCCAGCAGTCTTCCAGGGGGAAGAACTGAAGCTTTCTTT.

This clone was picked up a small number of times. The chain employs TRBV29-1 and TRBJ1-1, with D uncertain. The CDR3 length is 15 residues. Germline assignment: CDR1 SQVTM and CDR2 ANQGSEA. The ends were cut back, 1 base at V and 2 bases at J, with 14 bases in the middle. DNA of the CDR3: TGCAGCGTTGAAGCCCGGCGGGATGCAAACACTGAAGCTTTCTTT. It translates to CSVEARRDANTEAFF.

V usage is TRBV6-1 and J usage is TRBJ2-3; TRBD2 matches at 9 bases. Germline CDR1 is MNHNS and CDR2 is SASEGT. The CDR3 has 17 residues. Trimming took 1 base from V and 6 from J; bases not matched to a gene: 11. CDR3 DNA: TGTGCCAGCAGTGAAGGCAGTTGGGGACTAGCTAGCGATACGCAGTATTTT. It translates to CASSEGSWGLASDTQYF.

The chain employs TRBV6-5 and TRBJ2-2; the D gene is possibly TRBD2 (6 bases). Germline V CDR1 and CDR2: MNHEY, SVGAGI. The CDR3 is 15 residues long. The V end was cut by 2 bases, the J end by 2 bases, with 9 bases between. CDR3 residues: CASSYGTFNTGELFF. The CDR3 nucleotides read TGTGCCAGCAGTTACGGGACTTTTAACACCGGGGAGCTGTTTTTT.

CDR3 coding DNA: TGTGCCAGCAGGCCTGGACAGGTTCCTTATGGCTACACCTTC. This gives the protein CASRPGQVPYGYTF. The V call is TRBV27, the J call TRBJ1-2, with 7 bases identical to TRBD1. Trimming at V came to 6 bases and at J to 5 bases, leaving 9 bases not matched to a gene. The CDR3 is 14 residues long. Germline V gene lookup returns CDR1 MNHEY and CDR2 SMNVEV (reference sequence).

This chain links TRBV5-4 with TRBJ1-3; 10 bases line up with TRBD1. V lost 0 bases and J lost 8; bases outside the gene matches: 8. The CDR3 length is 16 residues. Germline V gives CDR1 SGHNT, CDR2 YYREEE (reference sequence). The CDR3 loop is CASSLDAGTGAHTIYF. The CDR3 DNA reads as TGTGCCAGCAGCTTGGACGCCGGGACAGGGGCGCACACCATATATTTT.

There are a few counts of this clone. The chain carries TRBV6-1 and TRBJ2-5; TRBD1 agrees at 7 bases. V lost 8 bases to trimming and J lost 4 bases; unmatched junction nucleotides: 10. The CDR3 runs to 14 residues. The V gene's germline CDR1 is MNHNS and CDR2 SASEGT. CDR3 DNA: TGTGCCAGCCTAGACAGGGCCCTACTAGAGACCCAGTACTTC. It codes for CASLDRALLETQYF.

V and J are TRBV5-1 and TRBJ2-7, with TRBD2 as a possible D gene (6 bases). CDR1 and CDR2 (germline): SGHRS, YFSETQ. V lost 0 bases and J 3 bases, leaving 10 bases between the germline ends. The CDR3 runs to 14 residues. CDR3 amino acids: CASSLAAGIYEQYF. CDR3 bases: TGCGCCAGCAGCTTGGCTGCGGGGATCTACGAGCAGTACTTC. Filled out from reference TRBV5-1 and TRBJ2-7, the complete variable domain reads KAGVTQTPRYLIKTRGQQVTLSCSPISGHRSVSWYQQTPGQGLQFLFEYFSETQRNKGNFPGRFSGRQFSNSRSEMNVSTLELGDSALYLCASSLAAGIYEQYFGPGTRLTVT.

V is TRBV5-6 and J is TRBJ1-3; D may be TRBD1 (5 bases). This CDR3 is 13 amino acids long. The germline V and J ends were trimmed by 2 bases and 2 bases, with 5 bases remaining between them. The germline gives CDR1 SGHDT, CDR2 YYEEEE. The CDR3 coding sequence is TGTGCCAGCAGCTTCAGGGCTGGAAACACCATATATTTT. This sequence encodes CASSFRAGNTIYF.

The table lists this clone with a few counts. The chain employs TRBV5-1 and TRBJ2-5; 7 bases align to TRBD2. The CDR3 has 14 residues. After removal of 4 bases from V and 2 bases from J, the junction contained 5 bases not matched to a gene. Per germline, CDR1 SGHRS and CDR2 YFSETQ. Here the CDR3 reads CASSRDGGQETQYF. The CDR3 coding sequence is TGCGCCAGCAGCAGGGACGGGGGGCAAGAGACCCAGTACTTC.

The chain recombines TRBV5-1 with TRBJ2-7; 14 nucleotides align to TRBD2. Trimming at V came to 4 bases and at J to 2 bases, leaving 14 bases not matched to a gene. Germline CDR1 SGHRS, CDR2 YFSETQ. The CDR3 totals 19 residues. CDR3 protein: CASSGGNDRLAGGTYEQYF. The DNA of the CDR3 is TGCGCCAGCAGCGGTGGGAACGATAGACTAGCGGGAGGGACCTACGAGCAGTACTTC.

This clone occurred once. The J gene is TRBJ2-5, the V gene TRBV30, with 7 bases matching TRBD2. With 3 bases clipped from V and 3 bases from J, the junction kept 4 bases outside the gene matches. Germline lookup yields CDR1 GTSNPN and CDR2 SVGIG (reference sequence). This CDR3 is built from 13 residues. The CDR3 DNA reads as TGTGCCTGGAGCTTCCTAGCGGAAGAGACCCAGTACTTC. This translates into CAWSFLAEETQYF.

CDR3 nucleotides: TGCGCCAGCAGCCAGCGGACATTCACCGGGGAGCTGTTTTTT. As protein: CASSQRTFTGELFF. The rearrangement links TRBV4-1 to TRBJ2-2, with D maybe TRBD1 (5 bases). CDR3 length equals 14 residues. Germline values: CDR1 MGHRA, CDR2 YSYEKL. V lost 3 bases to trimming and J lost 4 bases, with 9 bases between them.

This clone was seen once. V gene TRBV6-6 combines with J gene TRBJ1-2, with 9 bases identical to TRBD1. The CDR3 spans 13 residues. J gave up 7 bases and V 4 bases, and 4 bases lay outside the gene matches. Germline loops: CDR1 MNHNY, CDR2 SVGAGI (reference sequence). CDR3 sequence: CASSSGQGSGYTF. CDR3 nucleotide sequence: TGTGCCAGCAGTTCCGGACAGGGGTCTGGCTACACCTTC.

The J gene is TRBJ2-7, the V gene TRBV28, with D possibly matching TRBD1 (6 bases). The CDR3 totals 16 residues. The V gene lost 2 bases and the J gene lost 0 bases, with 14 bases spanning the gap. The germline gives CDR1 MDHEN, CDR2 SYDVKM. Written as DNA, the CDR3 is TGTGCCAGCAGTTTAGTGGGCGGCAGGGGCTCCTACGAGCAGTACTTC. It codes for CASSLVGGRGSYEQYF.

Here the CDR3 DNA reads TGCGCCAGCAGCTCTGGACAGCCCTCTGGAAACACCATATATTTT. This sequence encodes CASSSGQPSGNTIYF. The genes are TRBV5-1 and TRBJ1-3; D is possibly TRBD1 (6 bases). This CDR3 has 15 amino acids. Germline V gives CDR1 SGHRS, CDR2 YFSETQ. V gave up 3 bases and J gave up 0 bases, with 10 bases separating them.

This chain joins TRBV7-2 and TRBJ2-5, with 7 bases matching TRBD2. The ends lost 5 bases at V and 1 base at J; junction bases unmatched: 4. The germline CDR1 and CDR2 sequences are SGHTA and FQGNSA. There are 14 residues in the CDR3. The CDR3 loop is CASSLTSVQETQYF. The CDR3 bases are TGTGCCAGCAGCCTCACTAGCGTCCAAGAGACCCAGTACTTC.

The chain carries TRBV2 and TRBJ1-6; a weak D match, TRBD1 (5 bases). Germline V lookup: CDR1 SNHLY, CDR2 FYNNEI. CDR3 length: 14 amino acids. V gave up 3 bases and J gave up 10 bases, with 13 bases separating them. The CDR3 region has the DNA TGTGCCAGCAGTGAGTCAGGGTCAAGGTCACCCCTCCACTTT. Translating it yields CASSESGSRSPLHF.